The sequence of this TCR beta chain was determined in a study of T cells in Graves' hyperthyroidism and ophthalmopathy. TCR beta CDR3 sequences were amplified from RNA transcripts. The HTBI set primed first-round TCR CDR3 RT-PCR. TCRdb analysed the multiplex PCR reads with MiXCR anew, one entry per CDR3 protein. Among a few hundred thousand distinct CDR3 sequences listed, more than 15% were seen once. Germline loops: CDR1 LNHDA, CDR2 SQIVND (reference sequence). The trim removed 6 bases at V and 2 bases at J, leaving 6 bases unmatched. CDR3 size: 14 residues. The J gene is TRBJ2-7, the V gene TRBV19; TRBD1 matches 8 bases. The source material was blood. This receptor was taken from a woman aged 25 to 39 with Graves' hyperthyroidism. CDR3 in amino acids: CASRRKTGAYEQYF. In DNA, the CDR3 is TGTGCCAGTAGGCGAAAGACAGGGGCCTACGAGCAGTACTTC.